These T cell receptor beta chains were read from a single sample in a study of naive and memory T cell subsets. MiXCR, run by TCRdb on the UMI-ligation and nested PCR reads, gives a single entry per CDR3 protein. The data show over 110,000 distinct CDR3 sequences, approximately 18% seen once. Sequencing used naive CD8+ T cells from blood. These receptor sequences come from a human donor in good health. Each CDR3 is given with its conserved first and last residue. The order of the fields is CDR3 protein, CDR3 DNA, J gene, V gene, CDR3 length, D gene, clone size. The D gene is left open where the match is weak. Rows give clone size only sometimes, using once, few, many, or a class for an expanded clone.

CDR3aa: CASSPPADQETQYF
CDR3nt: TGTGCCAGCAGTCCCCCGGCAGACCAAGAGACCCAGTACTTC
j_gene: TRBJ2-5
v_gene: TRBV12-3/TRBV12-4
len: 14
d_gene: -
abundance: -

CDR3aa: CASSGPATQYNEQFF
CDR3nt: TGTGCCAGCAGTGGGCCAGCGACCCAATACAATGAGCAGTTCTTC
j_gene: TRBJ2-1
v_gene: TRBV2
len: 15
d_gene: -
abundance: few

CDR3aa: CASSLTVRTSPLHF
CDR3nt: TGTGCCAGCAGCTTAACTGTCCGAACGTCACCCCTCCACTTT
j_gene: TRBJ1-6
v_gene: TRBV11-2
len: 14
d_gene: -
abundance: few

CDR3aa: CSVGQGLDGGSYEQYF
CDR3nt: TGCAGCGTTGGACAGGGGTTAGATGGGGGGTCCTACGAGCAGTACTTC
j_gene: TRBJ2-7
v_gene: TRBV29-1
len: 16
d_gene: TRBD1
abundance: few

CDR3aa: CASSFGRGPVNEQFF
CDR3nt: TGTGCCAGCAGTTTTGGCAGGGGGCCGGTCAATGAGCAGTTCTTC
j_gene: TRBJ2-1
v_gene: TRBV27
len: 15
d_gene: TRBD1
abundance: -

CDR3aa: CAWSTGEETDTQYF
CDR3nt: TGTGCCTGGAGTACGGGGGAGGAGACAGATACGCAGTATTTT
j_gene: TRBJ2-3
v_gene: TRBV30
len: 14
d_gene: -
abundance: -

CDR3aa: CSVRQLVQYPSYGYTF
CDR3nt: TGCAGTGTTAGACAGCTTGTACAGTACCCTAGCTATGGCTACACCTTC
j_gene: TRBJ1-2
v_gene: TRBV20-1
len: 16
d_gene: -
abundance: few

CDR3aa: CSGRVAGDLGVYEQYF
CDR3nt: TGCAGCGGGCGGGTAGCGGGAGACCTTGGTGTTTACGAGCAGTACTTC
j_gene: TRBJ2-7
v_gene: TRBV29-1
len: 16
d_gene: TRBD2
abundance: -

CDR3aa: CASRALQETQYF
CDR3nt: TGTGCCAGCAGAGCTCTTCAAGAGACCCAGTACTTC
j_gene: TRBJ2-5
v_gene: TRBV12-3/TRBV12-4
len: 12
d_gene: -
abundance: -

CDR3aa: CASSAPTSGSTDTQYF
CDR3nt: TGTGCCAGCAGCGCGCCGACTAGCGGGAGCACAGATACGCAGTATTTT
j_gene: TRBJ2-3
v_gene: TRBV9
len: 16
d_gene: TRBD2
abundance: -

CDR3aa: CASSFSDSYEQYF
CDR3nt: TGTGCCAGCAGTTTTAGCGACTCCTACGAGCAGTACTTC
j_gene: TRBJ2-7
v_gene: TRBV27
len: 13
d_gene: -
abundance: few

CDR3aa: CASSPGTSESWVYEQYF
CDR3nt: TGTGCCAGCAGCCCCGGGACTAGCGAGAGTTGGGTCTACGAGCAGTACTTC
j_gene: TRBJ2-7
v_gene: TRBV7-2
len: 17
d_gene: TRBD2
abundance: -

CDR3aa: CASTLPTDHSGNTIYF
CDR3nt: TGTGCCAGCACCCTTCCGACGGACCACTCTGGAAACACCATATATTTT
j_gene: TRBJ1-3
v_gene: TRBV7-9
len: 16
d_gene: -
abundance: many

CDR3aa: CAIRSSQYEQYF
CDR3nt: TGTGCCATCAGGTCCAGCCAGTACGAGCAGTACTTC
j_gene: TRBJ2-7
v_gene: TRBV10-3
len: 12
d_gene: -
abundance: few

CDR3aa: CASSPRDTAYEQYF
CDR3nt: TGTGCCAGTAGCCCCCGGGACACCGCCTACGAGCAGTACTTC
j_gene: TRBJ2-7
v_gene: TRBV19
len: 14
d_gene: -
abundance: -

CDR3aa: CSVEMDYNEQFF
CDR3nt: TGCAGCGTTGAAATGGATTACAATGAGCAGTTCTTC
j_gene: TRBJ2-1
v_gene: TRBV29-1
len: 12
d_gene: -
abundance: once

CDR3aa: CASSLRRYEQFF
CDR3nt: TGTGCCAGCAGTTTGAGGAGGTATGAGCAGTTCTTC
j_gene: TRBJ2-1
v_gene: TRBV28
len: 12
d_gene: -
abundance: once

CDR3aa: CASSSVSGTGNYEQYF
CDR3nt: TGTGCCAGCAGCTCGGTGTCCGGGACAGGTAACTACGAGCAGTACTTC
j_gene: TRBJ2-7
v_gene: TRBV11-2
len: 16
d_gene: TRBD1
abundance: few

CDR3aa: CASSLETGQFSDTEAFF
CDR3nt: TGTGCCAGCAGCTTAGAGACAGGGCAATTCTCGGACACTGAAGCTTTCTTT
j_gene: TRBJ1-1
v_gene: TRBV7-9
len: 17
d_gene: TRBD1
abundance: few

CDR3aa: CASSPNGQYEQYF
CDR3nt: TGTGCCAGCAGTCCAAACGGTCAATACGAGCAGTACTTC
j_gene: TRBJ2-7
v_gene: TRBV11-2
len: 13
d_gene: -
abundance: -

CDR3aa: CASSPISGADRNTGELFF
CDR3nt: TGCGCCAGCAGCCCGATCTCCGGAGCCGACAGGAACACCGGGGAGCTGTTTTTT
j_gene: TRBJ2-2
v_gene: TRBV4-1
len: 18
d_gene: -
abundance: -

CDR3aa: CASSLTPNEQFF
CDR3nt: TGTGCCAGCAGCTTGACTCCCAATGAGCAGTTCTTC
j_gene: TRBJ2-1
v_gene: TRBV7-9
len: 12
d_gene: -
abundance: few

CDR3aa: CASSYTSGSDETQYF
CDR3nt: TGTGCCAGCAGCTACACTAGCGGGAGCGATGAGACCCAGTACTTC
j_gene: TRBJ2-5
v_gene: TRBV13
len: 15
d_gene: TRBD2
abundance: -

CDR3aa: CASSQLWGRSKNIQYF
CDR3nt: TGTGCCAGCAGTCAACTTTGGGGGCGCTCCAAAAACATTCAGTACTTC
j_gene: TRBJ2-4
v_gene: TRBV28
len: 16
d_gene: -
abundance: -

CDR3aa: CAWSPGLGTYNEQFF
CDR3nt: TGTGCCTGGAGCCCGGGACTCGGAACTTACAATGAGCAGTTCTTC
j_gene: TRBJ2-1
v_gene: TRBV30
len: 15
d_gene: -
abundance: -

CDR3aa: CASRGPGRNEQFF
CDR3nt: TGTGCCAGCAGGGGCCCAGGTCGCAATGAGCAGTTCTTC
j_gene: TRBJ2-1
v_gene: TRBV28
len: 13
d_gene: -
abundance: few

CDR3aa: CASSIQQGNEQFF
CDR3nt: TGCGCCAGCAGCATCCAACAGGGCAATGAGCAGTTCTTC
j_gene: TRBJ2-1
v_gene: TRBV4-1
len: 13
d_gene: -
abundance: few

CDR3aa: CASSLSGGGSYNEQFF
CDR3nt: TGTGCCAGCAGTTTGAGCGGAGGGGGTTCCTACAATGAGCAGTTCTTC
j_gene: TRBJ2-1
v_gene: TRBV6-5
len: 16
d_gene: -
abundance: many

CDR3aa: CASSPLGLAGNFYNEQFF
CDR3nt: TGTGCCAGCAGCCCCCTCGGACTAGCGGGAAATTTCTACAATGAGCAGTTCTTC
j_gene: TRBJ2-1
v_gene: TRBV3-1
len: 18
d_gene: TRBD2
abundance: -

CDR3aa: CASSLSQGAGNQPQHF
CDR3nt: TGTGCCAGCAGTTTATCGCAGGGGGCAGGCAATCAGCCCCAGCATTTT
j_gene: TRBJ1-5
v_gene: TRBV28
len: 16
d_gene: TRBD1
abundance: few

CDR3aa: CATLDDYNEQFF
CDR3nt: TGTGCCACATTAGATGACTACAATGAGCAGTTCTTC
j_gene: TRBJ2-1
v_gene: TRBV6-5
len: 12
d_gene: -
abundance: few

CDR3aa: CASGLAGTEEDTQYF
CDR3nt: TGTGCTAGTGGTTTGGCAGGGACTGAAGAAGATACGCAGTATTTT
j_gene: TRBJ2-3
v_gene: TRBV12-5
len: 15
d_gene: -
abundance: once

CDR3aa: CASSMTGAYEQYF
CDR3nt: TGTGCCAGCAGTATGACAGGGGCCTACGAGCAGTACTTC
j_gene: TRBJ2-7
v_gene: TRBV6-2/TRBV6-3
len: 13
d_gene: TRBD1
abundance: few

CDR3aa: CSARDRTTNEKLFF
CDR3nt: TGCAGTGCTAGGGACAGAACGACTAATGAAAAACTGTTTTTT
j_gene: TRBJ1-4
v_gene: TRBV20-1
len: 14
d_gene: -
abundance: many

CDR3aa: CSARDSGYTF
CDR3nt: TGCAGTGCTAGAGATTCAGGCTACACCTTC
j_gene: TRBJ1-2
v_gene: TRBV20-1
len: 10
d_gene: -
abundance: few

CDR3aa: CASSQDPGRPQHF
CDR3nt: TGTGCCAGCAGCCAAGATCCGGGGCGGCCCCAGCATTTT
j_gene: TRBJ1-5
v_gene: TRBV3-1
len: 13
d_gene: -
abundance: few

CDR3aa: CASRGGEPGIQETQYF
CDR3nt: TGTGCCAGCAGGGGTGGGGAGCCGGGCATCCAAGAGACCCAGTACTTC
j_gene: TRBJ2-5
v_gene: TRBV28
len: 16
d_gene: -
abundance: once

CDR3aa: CSVDLGETQYF
CDR3nt: TGCAGCGTTGATCTAGGCGAGACCCAGTACTTC
j_gene: TRBJ2-5
v_gene: TRBV29-1
len: 11
d_gene: -
abundance: -

CDR3aa: CASSSTGQLNEKLFF
CDR3nt: TGTGCCAGCAGCTCTACCGGACAGCTAAATGAAAAACTGTTTTTT
j_gene: TRBJ1-4
v_gene: TRBV7-8
len: 15
d_gene: -
abundance: -

CDR3aa: CASSMIAPNEQFF
CDR3nt: TGTGCCAGCAGCATGATAGCCCCCAATGAGCAGTTCTTC
j_gene: TRBJ2-1
v_gene: TRBV12-3/TRBV12-4
len: 13
d_gene: -
abundance: -

CDR3aa: CSASDGGTEAFF
CDR3nt: TGCAGTGCTAGTGACGGCGGCACTGAAGCTTTCTTT
j_gene: TRBJ1-1
v_gene: TRBV20-1
len: 12
d_gene: -
abundance: few

CDR3aa: CASSLAGSNEKLFF
CDR3nt: TGTGCCAGCAGCTTAGCAGGGTCTAATGAAAAACTGTTTTTT
j_gene: TRBJ1-4
v_gene: TRBV7-9
len: 14
d_gene: -
abundance: few

CDR3aa: CSARVGTSGDIYNEQFF
CDR3nt: TGCAGTGCTAGAGTGGGAACTAGCGGCGACATTTACAATGAGCAGTTCTTC
j_gene: TRBJ2-1
v_gene: TRBV20-1
len: 17
d_gene: TRBD2
abundance: few

CDR3aa: CASSPALPGEQFF
CDR3nt: TGTGCCAGTAGTCCGGCCCTCCCGGGTGAGCAGTTCTTC
j_gene: TRBJ2-1
v_gene: TRBV19
len: 13
d_gene: -
abundance: -

CDR3aa: CASSKKGRSLGLPWAQYF
CDR3nt: TGTGCCAGCAGCAAGAAGGGGAGAAGCTTAGGACTCCCGTGGGCCCAGTACTTC
j_gene: TRBJ2-5
v_gene: TRBV21-1
len: 18
d_gene: -
abundance: -

CDR3aa: CASSFNTGNEQFF
CDR3nt: TGCGCCAGCAGCTTCAACACGGGGAATGAGCAGTTCTTC
j_gene: TRBJ2-1
v_gene: TRBV5-1
len: 13
d_gene: -
abundance: -

CDR3aa: CSARVLAGGYGEQFF
CDR3nt: TGCAGTGCTAGAGTTCTAGCGGGGGGGTATGGTGAGCAGTTCTTC
j_gene: TRBJ2-1
v_gene: TRBV20-1
len: 15
d_gene: TRBD2
abundance: -

CDR3aa: CASTKSRDRGYEQYF
CDR3nt: TGTGCCAGCACCAAATCCCGGGACAGGGGGTACGAGCAGTACTTC
j_gene: TRBJ2-7
v_gene: TRBV27
len: 15
d_gene: TRBD1
abundance: -

CDR3aa: CASSVSLGGTEAFF
CDR3nt: TGTGCCAGCAGCGTATCTCTGGGAGGGACTGAAGCTTTCTTT
j_gene: TRBJ1-1
v_gene: TRBV9
len: 14
d_gene: -
abundance: -

CDR3aa: CSVEWTSGSYEQFF
CDR3nt: TGCAGCGTTGAATGGACTAGCGGGAGCTATGAGCAGTTCTTC
j_gene: TRBJ2-1
v_gene: TRBV29-1
len: 14
d_gene: TRBD2
abundance: -

CDR3aa: CSVIQDTGELFF
CDR3nt: TGCAGCGTTATTCAAGACACCGGGGAGCTGTTTTTT
j_gene: TRBJ2-2
v_gene: TRBV29-1
len: 12
d_gene: -
abundance: -

CDR3aa: CSASTEFTEAFF
CDR3nt: TGCAGTGCTAGCACAGAGTTCACTGAAGCTTTCTTT
j_gene: TRBJ1-1
v_gene: TRBV20-1
len: 12
d_gene: -
abundance: few

CDR3aa: CASRGDSHEQYF
CDR3nt: TGTGCCAGCAGGGGGGACAGCCACGAGCAGTACTTC
j_gene: TRBJ2-7
v_gene: TRBV28
len: 12
d_gene: TRBD1
abundance: -

CDR3aa: CASSPAGANEQFF
CDR3nt: TGTGCCAGCAGCCCCGCAGGGGCGAATGAGCAGTTCTTC
j_gene: TRBJ2-1
v_gene: TRBV7-3
len: 13
d_gene: -
abundance: few

CDR3aa: CASSLGPQGVDEQFF
CDR3nt: TGTGCCAGCAGCTTAGGGCCACAGGGGGTCGATGAGCAGTTCTTC
j_gene: TRBJ2-1
v_gene: TRBV7-9
len: 15
d_gene: TRBD1
abundance: -